The entry below describes one T cell receptor beta chain. Other DNA sequences in the sample encode the same CDR3. These data belong to a study of T cell responses to AZD1222 COVID-19 vaccine. Clones were read by immunoSEQ multiplex PCR, and TCRdb kept only the in-frame ones, dropping some. The table includes 100,000 to 120,000 clones, nearly 90% detected once. The ends lost 5 bases at V and 4 bases at J; junction bases unmatched: 4. The CDR3 has 14 amino acids. Per the germline V gene, CDR1 is LNHNV and CDR2 is YYDKDF (reference sequence). The sequence was obtained from an adult in good health. The genes are TRBV15 and TRBJ2-7, with TRBD2 identical over 11 bases. The sequencing used peripheral blood, collected on day 0 of AZD1222 vaccination. This CDR3 is CATSPTSGSYEQYF. CDR3 nucleotides: TGTGCCACCAGCCCCACTAGCGGGAGTTACGAGCAGTACTTC.